The sequence of this T cell receptor (beta chain) was determined in a study of blood T cell repertoires in COVID-19. Clones were sequenced by immunoSEQ multiplex PCR, and TCRdb holds only the in-frame ones, with some missing. This table has a few hundred thousand clones, 70% to 90% appearing once. This clone was observed once. The CDR3 covers 16 residues. From germline, CDR1 is SGHRS and CDR2 YFSETQ. Trimming removed 4 bases from V and 2 bases from J, with 18 bases in between. This chain links TRBV5-1 with TRBJ2-5; weak D call: TRBD2 (6 bases). The receptor was derived from a woman aged 50 to 65 with COVID-19, enrolled during active disease. Sequenced sample: peripheral blood. Here the CDR3 reads CASSPDLIAAQETQYF. The CDR3 nucleotides are TGCGCCAGCAGCCCGGACCTAATAGCGGCTCAAGAGACCCAGTACTTC. Looking up the rest from reference TRBV5-1 and TRBJ2-5 gives the full variable domain: KAGVTQTPRYLIKTRGQQVTLSCSPISGHRSVSWYQQTPGQGLQFLFEYFSETQRNKGNFPGRFSGRQFSNSRSEMNVSTLELGDSALYLCASSPDLIAAQETQYFGPGTRLLVL.